This T cell receptor (beta chain) was obtained from a study of T-cell reconstitution after alpha-beta-depleted transplantation in children listed by TCRdb under 2016. A note on the overall study: Using TCR repertoire profiling, the study quantitatively followed how T-cell immune reconstitution unfolded in children after TCRalphabeta/CD19-depleted allogeneic hematopoietic cell transplantation. What the study reported, not specific to this receptor: Hyperexpanded clone frequencies declined over subsequent months; after one year, T-cell counts and TCRbeta diversity were mostly attributed to newly produced T cells. In some patients, the high TCRbeta diversity seen at day 60 was put down to recipient T cells and intrathymic progenitors that had survived conditioning. The apparently early recovery of alphabetaT-cell counts about two months after transplant reportedly depended on only several hundred rapidly expanded clones that came from non-depleted graft cells.

To prepare the library, PCR was applied. Sequencing took place on an Illumina HiSeq 2500. To normalize quantification of the TCRbeta repertoire, the TCR libraries were built with molecular barcoding that relied on unique molecular identifiers. The public reads were reanalyzed by TCRdb: fastp trimming at Q25, MiXCR alignment, in-frame beta chains only. Rows with one shared CDR3 protein collapse into an entry with the most common genes and DNA. The sample data list about 440,000 distinct CDR3 sequences, and about 40% of these were observed just once. 27% of the sample belongs to the ten largest clones. There are a few counts of this clonotype. Its target antigen remains unknown. Base qualities are not at hand, and no much larger clone is one base apart. What the treatment or condition label conveys for this sample: allogeneic hematopoietic cell transplantation with graft depleted of TCRalphabeta T cells and CD19 B cells. TCRalphabeta/CD19-depleted allogeneic hematopoietic cell grafts were given to the transplant recipients, all of whom were children.

This sequence originates from a girl aged 2-10 years with aplastic anemia, due to receive a stem cell transplant. Sequencing used PBMCs, obtained before TCRalphabeta/CD19-depleted stem cell transplant.

The nucleotides are TGTGCCAGCAGCTTAGCGCTATGGGACACGGACGGTAATTCACCCCTCCACTTT. Translated, this is CASSLALWDTDGNSPLHF. Recombination linked TRBV11-1 to TRBJ1-6, and possibly TRBD1, on 6 matching bases. From the germline V gene (reference sequence), CDR1 is SGHAT and CDR2 is FQDESV. From the cysteine through the phenylalanine, the CDR3 covers 18 amino acids. Only the CDR3 region is kept as DNA, spanning 54 bases read in frame from base 1. At the junction V is shortened by 0 bases and J by 6 bases, with 18 bases in between.